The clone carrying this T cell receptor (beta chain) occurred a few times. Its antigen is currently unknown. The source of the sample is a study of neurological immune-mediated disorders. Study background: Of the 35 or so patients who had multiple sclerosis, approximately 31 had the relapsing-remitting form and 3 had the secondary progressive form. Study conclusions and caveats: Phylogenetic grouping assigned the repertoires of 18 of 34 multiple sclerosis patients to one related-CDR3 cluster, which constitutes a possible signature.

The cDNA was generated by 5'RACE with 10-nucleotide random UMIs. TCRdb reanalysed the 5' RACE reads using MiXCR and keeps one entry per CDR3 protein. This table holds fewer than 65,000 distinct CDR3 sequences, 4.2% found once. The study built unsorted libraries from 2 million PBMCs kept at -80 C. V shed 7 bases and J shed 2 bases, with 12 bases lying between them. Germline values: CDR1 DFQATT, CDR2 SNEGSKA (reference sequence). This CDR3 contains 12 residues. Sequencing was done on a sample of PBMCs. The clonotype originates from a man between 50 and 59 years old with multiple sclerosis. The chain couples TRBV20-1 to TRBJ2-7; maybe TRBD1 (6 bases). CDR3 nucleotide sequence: TGCAGTGTCCCGACAGGTACCTACGAGCAGTACTTC. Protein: CSVPTGTYEQYF.